Listed below are T cell receptor beta chains from one sample, sequenced in a study of blood T cell repertoires in COVID-19. TCRdb keeps only in-frame clones here, not all; method: immunoSEQ multiplex PCR. Among about 370,000 clones listed, more than 85% were seen once. Specimen: PBMCs or T cells enriched from blood (not recorded which). Every receptor here comes from a woman aged 40 to 50 who had been exposed to COVID-19. Both conserved end residues are part of each CDR3. The D gene is left open where the match is weak. Clone sizes are given selectively: once, few, many, or a class where the clone is expanded.

d_call j_call clone_size v_call cdr3_nt cdr3_aa
TRBD1 TRBJ2-2 NA TRBV7-7 TGTGCTAGCAGCCTAGGACAGGCCGGGGAGCTGTTTTTT CASSLGQAGELFF
TRBD2 TRBJ2-1 NA TRBV30 TGTGCCTGGAACGCGGGAGGCCCTGAGCAGTTCTTC CAWNAGGPEQFF
NA TRBJ2-7 NA TRBV1 TGCACCAGCAGCAAACTAGCGGGGGCTTCAAGCTCCTACGAGCAGTACTTC CTSSKLAGASSSYEQYF
TRBD1 TRBJ2-1 few TRBV19 TGTGCCAGTAGTCAGGGGGCTGCCCTACAGGATGAGCAGTTCTTC CASSQGAALQDEQFF
NA TRBJ2-7 NA TRBV5-1 TGCGCCAGCACAAGGGGAGGCGAGCAGTACTTC CASTRGGEQYF
TRBD1 TRBJ1-2 NA TRBV19 TGTGCCAGTAGTTCCCGACAGGGGGCATGGTATGGCTACACCTTC CASSSRQGAWYGYTF
NA TRBJ1-1 NA TRBV19 TGTGCCAGTAGTATAGATCGCGCTCGACTAGAAGCTTTCTTT CASSIDRARLEAFF
TRBD1 TRBJ1-4 once TRBV9 TGTGCCAGCAGCGTGACAGGGTATCCCGAAAAACTGTTTTTT CASSVTGYPEKLFF
TRBD2 TRBJ2-1 NA TRBV19 TGTGCCAGTAGCCAGGTAGGGACTAGCGGACGGAGCTCCTACAATGAGCAGTTCTTC CASSQVGTSGRSSYNEQFF
NA TRBJ1-1 NA TRBV24-1 TGTGCCACCAGTCAAACAGGGTCGTGGGCTGAAGCTTTCTTT CATSQTGSWAEAFF
NA TRBJ1-1 NA TRBV12-3/TRBV12-4 TGTGCCAGCAGTTCCCGTCCGGACACTGAAGCTTTCTTT CASSSRPDTEAFF
NA TRBJ1-1 once TRBV7-2 TGTGCCAGCAGCTTAGTCCAGGCAAACACTGAAGCTTTCTTT CASSLVQANTEAFF
TRBD1 TRBJ2-7 NA TRBV12-3/TRBV12-4 TGTGCCAGCAGTCCTCGACAGGGTGGCGAGCAGTACTTC CASSPRQGGEQYF
TRBD1 TRBJ1-2 NA TRBV7-9 TGTGCCAGCACCAAAAGGCAGGGGGAATACTATGGCTACACCTTC CASTKRQGEYYGYTF
TRBD1 TRBJ2-1 NA TRBV5-8 TGTGCCAGCAGCCACGACAGGGTCAATGAGCAGTTCTTC CASSHDRVNEQFF
NA TRBJ2-7 NA TRBV2 TGTGCCAGCAGTTGGACAGAATCGGGCTACGAGCAGTACTTC CASSWTESGYEQYF
NA TRBJ1-4 once TRBV19 TGTGCCAGTACCCCAGGAGGACAGCCTAATGAAAAACTGTTTTTT CASTPGGQPNEKLFF
NA TRBJ1-4 once TRBV10-3 TGTGCCATCAGTGTGGACGGGGGGGTGGATGAAAAACTGTTTTTT CAISVDGGVDEKLFF
NA TRBJ2-7 NA TRBV5-1 TGCGCCAGCAGCTTGTTCGGGGGTAGCGAGCAGTACTTC CASSLFGGSEQYF
NA TRBJ1-4 NA TRBV7-9 TGTGCCAGCAGCTTATTCGTCAGTTCAACTAATGAAAAACTGTTTTTT CASSLFVSSTNEKLFF
NA TRBJ1-2 NA TRBV6-5 TGTGCCAGCAGTTACGCGAATACAGGGATCGGCTACACCTTC CASSYANTGIGYTF
NA TRBJ1-1 NA TRBV5-1 TGCGCCAGCAGCTTGGCCGGGTCGAACACTGAAGCTTTCTTT CASSLAGSNTEAFF
TRBD2 TRBJ2-7 NA TRBV7-2 TGTGCCAGCAGCTGGACTAGCGGCGATACCTACGAGCAGTACTTC CASSWTSGDTYEQYF
NA TRBJ2-2 medium-sized TRBV7-8 TGTGCCAGCAGCGCCCAAAGACGGGGACTTAAGGCGGTCGGGGAGCTGTTTTTT CASSAQRRGLKAVGELFF
NA TRBJ2-2 NA TRBV5-1 TGCGCCAGCAGCTTGGGACAGCACACCGGGGAGCTGTTTTTT CASSLGQHTGELFF
NA TRBJ1-5 once TRBV6-5 TGTGCCAGCAGCAAATGGGGCGGCAATCAGCCCCAGCATTTT CASSKWGGNQPQHF
TRBD1 TRBJ1-1 NA TRBV19 TGTGCCAGTAGTAAGACCCTTTCAGGGGGTCCTCGCGGGAACACTGAAGCTTTCTTT CASSKTLSGGPRGNTEAFF
NA TRBJ1-2 NA TRBV18 TGTGCCAGCTCACCATCCTCCAACTATGGCTACACCTTC CASSPSSNYGYTF
NA TRBJ1-2 NA TRBV2 TGTGCCAGCAGGGAGACAGGATATGTAGTCTACACCTTC CASRETGYVVYTF
NA TRBJ1-2 NA TRBV12-5 TGTGCTAGTGGTTTCCACGGAGGTCGAAGCTACACCTTC CASGFHGGRSYTF
NA TRBJ1-1 once TRBV7-8 TGTGCCAGCAGCTTAAGAGTGCCCGGGAACACTGAAGCTTTCTTT CASSLRVPGNTEAFF
TRBD2 TRBJ2-7 NA TRBV30 TGTGCCTTTAGCGGGGGGGTGTACGAGCAGTACTTC CAFSGGVYEQYF
TRBD1 TRBJ1-1 few TRBV2 TGTGCCAGCGGGAGAGGGGGCCCTATGAACACTGAAGCTTTCTTT CASGRGGPMNTEAFF
NA TRBJ2-1 NA TRBV11-3 TGTGCCAGCAGCTCGGGGGAGGTGAATGAGCAGTTCTTC CASSSGEVNEQFF
TRBD2 TRBJ2-1 NA TRBV19 TGTGCCAGTAGTATAACTAGCGGGAGGAGGAATGAGCAGTTCTTC CASSITSGRRNEQFF
NA TRBJ1-2 NA TRBV15 TGTGCCACCAGCAGAGATGGCGTCCCAGGACACCATGATGGGGCCTATGGCTACACCTTC CATSRDGVPGHHDGAYGYTF
NA TRBJ1-5 NA TRBV18 TGTGCCAGCTCACCACCAATGCCTGGGGGGAGCAATCAGCCCCAGCATTTT CASSPPMPGGSNQPQHF
TRBD1 TRBJ2-3 NA TRBV5-1 TGCGCCAGCAGCCGGGGACAGGGGGCGTCTGTAATTAGCACAGATACGCAGTATTTT CASSRGQGASVISTDTQYF
TRBD1 TRBJ2-2 NA TRBV5-1 TGCGCCAGCAGCTTGGTTTTAGGGGGCGCAACCGGGGAGCTGTTTTTT CASSLVLGGATGELFF
NA TRBJ2-2 NA TRBV5-7 TGTGCCAGCAGCTTGGAGAACCAGGGGTGGACCGGGGAGCTGTTTTTT CASSLENQGWTGELFF